This T cell receptor (beta chain) stems from a study of blood T cell repertoires in COVID-19. Study summary: Acute and convalescent COVID-19 specimens originated in the United States, Italy and Spain. T cells, B-cell-depleted T cells, or PBMCs provided the cDNA or gDNA that served as material.

CDR3 size: 14 residues. Trimming stripped 7 bases from V and 2 bases from J, with 14 bases between. CDR1 is MNHEY and CDR2 is SMNVEV in the germline V gene (reference sequence). Authors' analysis steps: Researchers report that nucleated cell counts were estimated from reference gene primer amplification. Clones were read by immunoSEQ multiplex PCR, and TCRdb kept only the in-frame ones, dropping some. V, J and clone size were drawn from that table, and D and trimming were deduced from the DNA. In the table there are about 83,000 clones, roughly 80% of which are singletons. The sequence was obtained from a woman of 80 years or more with acute or convalescent COVID-19. The source material was peripheral blood. V usage is TRBV27 and J usage is TRBJ1-2; weak D call: TRBD1 (6 bases). The CDR3 spells CASNPHTGNYGYTF. The CDR3 coding sequence is TGTGCCAGCAACCCCCATACAGGGAACTATGGCTACACCTTC.